The text below deals with one TCR beta chain. In TCRdb, the 5' RACE reads were re-called with MiXCR into one record per CDR3 protein. The top ten hold roughly 3% of the sample, which has fewer than 500,000 distinct CDR3 sequences, 20% to 25% seen once. This entry is derived from a study of identical twins. Deletions cut 2 bases from V and 5 bases from J, with 5 bases between. This CDR3 comprises 12 residues. The germline CDR1 and CDR2 sequences are ENHRY and SYGVKD. These same records also appear under a second study, on T cells expressing NK-cell markers.

The TCR originated in a woman aged 18-29 years in good health. Sequencing input: CD4+ T cells sorted from blood. J is TRBJ2-3 and V is TRBV10-3, with D tentatively TRBD2 (5 bases). CDR3 nucleotides: TGTGCCATCAGTGAGCGGGGAGATACGCAGTATTTT. This sequence encodes CAISERGDTQYF.